This TCR beta chain stems from a study of T cells in women clearing cervical HPV infection. Study outcomes and limitations: CIN3+ cases had significantly higher TCR richness than controls; evenness did not differ.

The assay was immunoSEQ multiplex PCR, and TCRdb's table has in-frame clones only and misses some. This sample carries roughly 14,000 clones, with 20% going to the ten biggest clones. Of note for this clone: Its antigen is not known. Read data end 3 residues before the CDR3 end; the end is taken from the germline J gene.

The CDR3 extends over 12 amino acids. Germline V gives CDR1 MNHNS, CDR2 SASEGT. V was cut by 4 bases and J by 7 bases, with 8 bases left in between. The J gene is TRBJ1-5, the V gene TRBV6-1; D is undetermined. The source of this sequence is a woman aged 18 to 75 with a cervical HPV16 infection that either progressed to CIN3+ or cleared (not recorded which). Sequencing input: blood buffy coat. CDR3 DNA, as far as it was read: TGTGCCAGCAGTGCCCCCTTCCAGCCC. This encodes CASSAPFQP. The CDR3 reads in full as CASSAPFQPQHF.